One and the same sample provided the 9 T cell receptor beta chains below, sequenced in a study of cytomegalovirus exposure and HLA in healthy donors. Primers included in the PCR were 60 Vbeta and 13 Jbeta primers. Assay used: immunoSEQ multiplex PCR; TCRdb lists only in-frame clones, some missing. The sample includes over 25,000 clones, about three fifths of them seen just once. Material: PBMCs. The receptors were gathered from a male donor in good health and CMV-seropositive.

The rearrangement links TRBV5-5 to TRBJ2-3; no clear D gene. The CDR3 is made up of 16 amino acids. Between the trimmed V and J ends, which lost 0 bases and 2 bases, there was a span of 13 bases. Germline CDR1 reads SGHKS; CDR2 reads YYEKEE (reference sequence). CDR3 coding DNA: TGTGCCAGCAGCTTGGGCTACTCCACAGACACAGATACGCAGTATTTT. It is translated as CASSLGYSTDTDTQYF.

CDR3 region: CASSLQGDYGYTF. CDR3 nucleotides: TGTGCCAGCAGTCTACAGGGTGACTATGGCTACACCTTC. V usage is TRBV6-6 and J usage is TRBJ1-2; TRBD1 might be the D (6 bases). CDR3 length: 13 residues. Trimming pared 5 bases from V and 3 bases from J, leaving 10 bases between. Per the germline V gene, CDR1 is MNHNY and CDR2 is SVGAGI (reference sequence).

This clone has a single count. The CDR3: CASSQGARVGGYTF. The DNA for the CDR3 is TGCGCCAGCAGCCAAGGTGCTAGAGTGGGTGGCTACACCTTC. The rearrangement links TRBV4-1 to TRBJ1-2; D is undetermined. CDR1 is MGHRA and CDR2 is YSYEKL in the germline V gene. V lost 1 base and J 7 bases, leaving 13 bases between the germline ends. The CDR3 is 14 amino acids.

As DNA, the CDR3 is TGTGCCAGCAGTGAAGAAGCCACCCCCTCCTACGAGCAGTACTTC. Amino acids: CASSEEATPSYEQYF. The rearrangement uses TRBV6-1 and TRBJ2-7, with D unclear. V shed 1 base and J shed 0 bases, with 10 bases lying between them. CDR1 is MNHNS and CDR2 is SASEGT in the germline V gene. The CDR3 extends over 15 amino acids.

The genes are TRBV19 and TRBJ1-2; a possible D gene is TRBD1 (5 bases). V lost 3 bases and J lost 1, with 6 bases in between. The CDR3 is 13 amino acids. CDR1 LNHDA and CDR2 SQIVND come from the germline V gene (reference sequence). The CDR3 here is CASSIGGNYGYTF. CDR3 bases: TGTGCCAGTAGTATCGGGGGTAACTATGGCTACACCTTC.

This chain connects TRBV27 to TRBJ1-5; D perhaps matches TRBD1 (6 bases). The CDR3 sequence is 15 residues long. Trimming shortened V by 4 bases and J by 3 bases, and 13 bases separated the two germline ends. Germline CDR1 reads MNHEY; CDR2 reads SMNVEV (reference sequence). The CDR3 region has the DNA TGTGCCAGCAGTTCGGGGGGGGCTTACAATCAGCCCCAGCATTTT. Translated: CASSSGGAYNQPQHF.

This chain joins TRBV7-9 and TRBJ1-5, with 11 bases lining up with TRBD1. V shed 6 bases, J shed 2 bases, and the junction held 6 bases outside the gene matches. Germline CDR1 reads SEHNR; CDR2 reads FQNEAQ (reference sequence). The CDR3 is 16 residues long. The CDR3 loop is CASSRTGGVRNQPQHF. The CDR3 DNA sequence: TGTGCCAGCAGTCGGACAGGGGGCGTCCGCAATCAGCCCCAGCATTTT.

In the case of this clone: The junction does not match germline at one end; this may be a read error. This sequence joins TRBV27 and TRBJ2-3; no reliable D call. CDR1 and CDR2 from the germline V gene are MNHEY and SMNVEV (reference sequence). The CDR3 has 11 residues. CDR3 amino acids: CASSFTETQYF. The DNA of the CDR3 is TGTGCCAGCAGCTTTACAGAAACGCAGTATTTT.

This clone was observed at least ten times. The V gene is TRBV4-2, the J gene TRBJ2-6, with no clear D. Germline values: CDR1 LGHNA, CDR2 YNFKEQ. The CDR3 consists of 16 residues. The germline V and J ends were trimmed by 0 bases and 1 base, with 7 bases remaining between them. The CDR3 DNA follows: TGTGCCAGCAGCCAAGATGACGGGTCTGGGGCCAACGTCCTGACTTTC. Translating gives CASSQDDGSGANVLTF.